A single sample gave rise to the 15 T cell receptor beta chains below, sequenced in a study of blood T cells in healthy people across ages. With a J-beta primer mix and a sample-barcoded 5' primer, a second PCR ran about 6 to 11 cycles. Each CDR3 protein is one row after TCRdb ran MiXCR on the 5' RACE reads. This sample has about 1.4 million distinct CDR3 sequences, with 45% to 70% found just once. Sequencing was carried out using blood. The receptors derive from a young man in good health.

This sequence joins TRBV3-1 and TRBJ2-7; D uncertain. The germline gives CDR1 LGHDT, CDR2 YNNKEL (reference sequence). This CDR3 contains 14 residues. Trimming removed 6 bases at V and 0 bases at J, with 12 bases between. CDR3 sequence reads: CASRQTTNSYEQYF. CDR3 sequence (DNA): TGTGCCAGCAGGCAGACCACGAACTCCTACGAGCAGTACTTC.

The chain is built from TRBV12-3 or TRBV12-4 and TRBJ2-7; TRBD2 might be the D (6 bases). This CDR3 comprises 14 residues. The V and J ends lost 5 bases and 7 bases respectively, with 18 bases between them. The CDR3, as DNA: TGTGCCAGCAGTCCAGCGGGTACCTACAATGAGCAGTACTTC. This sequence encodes CASSPAGTYNEQYF.

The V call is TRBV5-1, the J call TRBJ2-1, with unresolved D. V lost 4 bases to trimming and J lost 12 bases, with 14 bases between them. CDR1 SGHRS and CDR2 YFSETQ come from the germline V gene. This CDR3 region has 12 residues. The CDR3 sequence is CASSPNLHTQFF. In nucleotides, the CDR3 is TGCGCCAGCAGCCCGAATCTGCATACGCAGTTCTTC. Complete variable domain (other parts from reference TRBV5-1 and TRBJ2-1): KAGVTQTPRYLIKTRGQQVTLSCSPISGHRSVSWYQQTPGQGLQFLFEYFSETQRNKGNFPGRFSGRQFSNSRSEMNVSTLELGDSALYLCASSPNLHTQFFGPGTRLTVL.

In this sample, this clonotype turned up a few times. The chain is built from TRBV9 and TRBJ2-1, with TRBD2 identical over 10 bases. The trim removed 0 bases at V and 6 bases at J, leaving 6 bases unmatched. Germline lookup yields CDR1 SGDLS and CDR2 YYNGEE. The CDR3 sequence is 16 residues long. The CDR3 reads CASSVGGTSVTNEQFF. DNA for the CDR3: TGTGCCAGCAGCGTAGGTGGGACTAGCGTTACCAATGAGCAGTTCTTC.

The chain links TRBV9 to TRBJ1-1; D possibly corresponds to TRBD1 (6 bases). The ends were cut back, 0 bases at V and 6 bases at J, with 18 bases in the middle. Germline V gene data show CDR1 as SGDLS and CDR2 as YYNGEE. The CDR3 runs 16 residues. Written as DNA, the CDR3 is TGTGCCAGCAGCGTAGCTTCCCGGGCAGGGGCCGCTGAAGCTTTCTTT. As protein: CASSVASRAGAAEAFF.

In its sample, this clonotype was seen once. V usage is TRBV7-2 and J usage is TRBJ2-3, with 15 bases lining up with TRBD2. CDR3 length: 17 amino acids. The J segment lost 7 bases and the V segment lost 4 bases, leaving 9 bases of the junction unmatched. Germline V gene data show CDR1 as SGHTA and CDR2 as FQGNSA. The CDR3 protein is CASSSRTSGGAGYTQYF. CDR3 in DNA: TGTGCCAGCAGCTCAAGGACTAGCGGGGGGGCAGGATATACGCAGTATTTT. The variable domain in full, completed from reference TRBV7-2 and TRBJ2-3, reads GAGVSQSPSNKVTEKGKDVELRCDPISGHTALYWYRQSLGQGLEFLIYFQGNSAPDKSGLPSDRFSAERTGGSVSTLTIQRTQQEDSAVYLCASSSRTSGGAGYTQYFGPGTRLTVL.

The CDR3 protein is CASSLSIGAGNTIYF. CDR3 coding DNA: TGTGCCAGCAGTTTATCGATAGGGGCTGGAAACACCATATATTTT. The chain carries TRBV27 and TRBJ1-3; the D gene is possibly TRBD1 (5 bases). The CDR3 sequence is 15 residues long. Per the germline V gene, CDR1 is MNHEY and CDR2 is SMNVEV (reference sequence). Trimming left V 0 bases short and J 2 bases short, with 8 bases between.

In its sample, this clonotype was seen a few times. The CDR3 loop is CASSQESWPPAYNEQFF. CDR3 bases: TGTGCCAGCAGCCAAGAATCCTGGCCCCCCGCCTACAATGAGCAGTTCTTC. The chain employs TRBV3-1 and TRBJ2-1; D ambiguous. Germline assignment: CDR1 LGHDT and CDR2 YNNKEL (reference sequence). With 0 bases removed from V and 2 bases from J, the gap between germline ends came to 14 bases. The CDR3 length is 17 residues.

The CDR3 nucleotides read TGCAGCGTTGAAGATCCGGCTAGCGGGTCCTCCTACAATGAGCAGTTCTTC. This codes for CSVEDPASGSSYNEQFF. The chain is built from TRBV29-1 and TRBJ2-1, with 8 bases lining up with TRBD2. This CDR3 has 17 amino acids. V was pared by 0 bases and J by 0 bases, with 7 bases of the junction left unmatched. Looked up from germline, CDR1 is SQVTM and CDR2 is ANQGSEA.

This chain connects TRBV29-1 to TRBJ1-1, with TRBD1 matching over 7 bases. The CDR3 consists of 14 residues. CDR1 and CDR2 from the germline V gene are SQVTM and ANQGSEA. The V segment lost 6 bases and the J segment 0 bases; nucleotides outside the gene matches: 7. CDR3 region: CSVGTDSMNTEAFF. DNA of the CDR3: TGCAGCGTAGGGACAGATTCTATGAACACTGAAGCTTTCTTT.

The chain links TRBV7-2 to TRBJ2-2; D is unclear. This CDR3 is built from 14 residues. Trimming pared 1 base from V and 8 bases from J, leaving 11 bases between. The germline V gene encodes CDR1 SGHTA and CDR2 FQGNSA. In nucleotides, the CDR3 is TGTGCCAGCAGCTTAGAGGGTTGGGGTGGGGAGCTGTTTTTT. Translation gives CASSLEGWGGELFF.

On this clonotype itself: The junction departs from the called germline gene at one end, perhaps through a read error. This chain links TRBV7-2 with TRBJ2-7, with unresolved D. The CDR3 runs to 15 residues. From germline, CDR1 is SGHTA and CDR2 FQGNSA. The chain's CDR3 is CASSLDGVSSYEQNF. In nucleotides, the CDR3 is TGTGCCAGCAGCTTGGACGGTGTCAGCTCCTACGAGCAGAACTTC.

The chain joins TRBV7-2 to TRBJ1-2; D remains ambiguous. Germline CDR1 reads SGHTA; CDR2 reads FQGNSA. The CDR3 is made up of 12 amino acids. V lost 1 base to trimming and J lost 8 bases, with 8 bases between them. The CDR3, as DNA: TGTGCCAGCAGCTTAGGAGTGAACGGCTACACCTTC. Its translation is CASSLGVNGYTF.

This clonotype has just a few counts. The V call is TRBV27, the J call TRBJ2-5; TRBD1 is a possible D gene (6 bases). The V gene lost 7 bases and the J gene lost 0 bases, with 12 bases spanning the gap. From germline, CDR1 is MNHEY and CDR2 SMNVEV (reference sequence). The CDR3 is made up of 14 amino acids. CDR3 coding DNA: TGTGCCAGCAACCCGGACAGAAACCAAGAGACCCAGTACTTC. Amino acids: CASNPDRNQETQYF.

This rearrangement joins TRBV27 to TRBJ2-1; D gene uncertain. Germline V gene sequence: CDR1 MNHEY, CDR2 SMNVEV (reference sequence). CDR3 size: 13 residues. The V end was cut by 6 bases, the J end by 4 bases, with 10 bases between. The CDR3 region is CASRSTRYNEQFF. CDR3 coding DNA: TGTGCCAGCAGATCGACTCGTTACAATGAGCAGTTCTTC.